This entry features one T cell receptor (beta chain) sequence. No antigen is known for it. Clones were sequenced by immunoSEQ multiplex PCR, and TCRdb holds only the in-frame ones, with some missing. The sample contains 95,000 to 150,000 clones, approximately 92% of which appear only once. These data are taken from a study of T cell responses to AZD1222 COVID-19 vaccine. On the study more broadly: Combined were second doses at about 4 or about 12 weeks.

The germline V gene has CDR1 MNHEY and CDR2 SVGAGI. This CDR3 spans 15 amino acids. V was cut by 6 bases and J by 2 bases, with 13 bases left in between. General study points: Among the donors, most were white British and more were female, and clonal diversity was possibly underestimated. Samples come after the peak T cell response, not at day 14. Of spike-specific TCRs, nearly half reportedly target regions left unmutated in variants.

The sample here was peripheral blood, taken on day 0 of AZD1222 vaccination. This chain joins TRBV6-5 and TRBJ1-4, with D uncertain. The TCR was taken from an adult in good health. The CDR3 loop reads CASRRLSGTNEKLFF. CDR3 coding DNA: TGTGCCAGCAGACGCCTTAGTGGGACTAATGAAAAACTGTTTTTT.